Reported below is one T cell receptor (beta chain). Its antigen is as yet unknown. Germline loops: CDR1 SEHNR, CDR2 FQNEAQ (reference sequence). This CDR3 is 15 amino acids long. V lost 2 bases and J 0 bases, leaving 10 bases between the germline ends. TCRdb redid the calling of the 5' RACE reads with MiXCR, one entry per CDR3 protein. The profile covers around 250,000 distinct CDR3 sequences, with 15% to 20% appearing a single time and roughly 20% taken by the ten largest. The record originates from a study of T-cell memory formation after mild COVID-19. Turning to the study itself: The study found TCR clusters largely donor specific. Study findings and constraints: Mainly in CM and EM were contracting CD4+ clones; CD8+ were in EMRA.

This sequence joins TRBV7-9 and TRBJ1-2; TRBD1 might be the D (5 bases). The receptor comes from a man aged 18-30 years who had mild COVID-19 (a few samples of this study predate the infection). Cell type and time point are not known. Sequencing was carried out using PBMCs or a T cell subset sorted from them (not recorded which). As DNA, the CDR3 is TGTGCCAGCAGCTTAACGCAGACAGCTAACTATGGCTACACCTTC. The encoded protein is CASSLTQTANYGYTF.